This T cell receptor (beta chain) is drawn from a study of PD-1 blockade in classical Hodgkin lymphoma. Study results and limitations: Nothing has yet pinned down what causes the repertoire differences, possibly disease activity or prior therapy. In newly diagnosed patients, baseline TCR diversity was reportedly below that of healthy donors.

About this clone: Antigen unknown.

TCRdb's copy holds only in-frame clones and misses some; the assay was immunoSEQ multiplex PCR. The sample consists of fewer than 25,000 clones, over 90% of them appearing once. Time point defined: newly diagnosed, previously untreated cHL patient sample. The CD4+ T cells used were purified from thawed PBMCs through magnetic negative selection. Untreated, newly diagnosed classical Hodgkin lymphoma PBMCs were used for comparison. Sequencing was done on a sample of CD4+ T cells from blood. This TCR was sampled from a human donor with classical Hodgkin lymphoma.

CDR3 residues: CASSRRVGNTEAFF. The CDR3 DNA follows: TGTGCCAGCAGCCGAAGGGTGGGGAACACTGAAGCTTTCTTT. This chain links TRBV5-8 with TRBJ1-1; D remains ambiguous. The germline V gene encodes CDR1 SGHTS and CDR2 YDEGEE. The CDR3 is 14 residues long. V lost 4 bases and J 1 base, leaving 11 bases between the germline ends.